A single sample is the source of the 20 T cell receptor beta chains below, sequenced in a study of regulatory and conventional T cells in RAG deficiency. Sequencing used immunoSEQ multiplex PCR; TCRdb keeps in-frame clones, though not all of them. The table shows some 31,000 clones, with about 96% occurring only once. Conventional CD4+ T cells were sorted from blood as CD25-low CD127-high cells. In addition, the sample was reused for a study of regulatory T cells. From that second work: The primer mix had 52 TRBV and 13 TRBJ primers.

Source material: CD25- CD4+ T cells sorted from blood. The source is a human donor in good health.

The CDR3 protein is CASSPIGLAGDSYNEQFF. CDR3 nucleotide sequence: TGTGCCAGCAGCCCGATTGGACTAGCGGGGGACTCCTACAATGAGCAGTTCTTC. The chain has TRBV7-9 and TRBJ2-1; 13 bases line up with TRBD2. The J segment lost 0 bases and the V segment lost 5 bases, leaving 7 bases of the junction unmatched. Germline CDR1 reads SEHNR; CDR2 reads FQNEAQ (reference sequence). CDR3 length: 18 amino acids.

The V and J genes are TRBV11-2 and TRBJ1-1, with 7 nucleotides matching TRBD1. Germline loops: CDR1 SGHAT, CDR2 FQNNGV. This CDR3 has 14 residues. V was pared by 1 base and J by 5 bases, with 4 bases of the junction left unmatched. The CDR3 is CASSLGQGGTEAFF. The CDR3 DNA sequence: TGTGCCAGCAGCTTAGGACAGGGAGGAACTGAAGCTTTCTTT.

The chain recombines TRBV5-1 with TRBJ1-2; perhaps TRBD1 as D (6 bases). V was shortened by 4 bases and J by 0 bases, with 22 bases between the two germline ends. The CDR3 has 18 amino acids. Germline assignment: CDR1 SGHRS and CDR2 YFSETQ. CDR3 region: CASSPTRGAERANYGYTF. CDR3 DNA sequence: TGCGCCAGCAGCCCCACCCGGGGGGCCGAGCGTGCTAACTATGGCTACACCTTC.

This chain links TRBV6-1 with TRBJ2-5, with D tentatively TRBD1 (5 bases). The germline V and J ends were trimmed by 2 bases and 2 bases, with 21 bases remaining between them. This CDR3 is 18 amino acids long. Looked up from germline, CDR1 is MNHNS and CDR2 is SASEGT. The CDR3 DNA reads as TGTGCCAGCAGTGAAAAGGCCCTGCAGGGATTGGGACAAGAGACCCAGTACTTC. Its translation is CASSEKALQGLGQETQYF.

The chain uses TRBV5-1 and TRBJ2-3; TRBD1 aligns across 7 bases. Germline CDR1 is SGHRS and CDR2 is YFSETQ. CDR3 size: 14 residues. The ends lost 4 bases at V and 2 bases at J; junction bases unmatched: 4. The DNA for the CDR3 is TGCGCCAGCAGCCTTGGGACAGCCACAGATACGCAGTATTTT. It codes for CASSLGTATDTQYF. The full variable domain, in which reference TRBV5-1 and TRBJ2-3 provide the parts outside the CDR3, is KAGVTQTPRYLIKTRGQQVTLSCSPISGHRSVSWYQQTPGQGLQFLFEYFSETQRNKGNFPGRFSGRQFSNSRSEMNVSTLELGDSALYLCASSLGTATDTQYFGPGTRLTVL.

This chain joins TRBV27 and TRBJ1-2; no definite D call. Trimming pared 5 bases from V and 0 bases from J, leaving 13 bases between. From germline, CDR1 is MNHEY and CDR2 SMNVEV (reference sequence). The CDR3 totals 15 residues. CDR3 nucleotides: TGTGCCAGCAGTCGATACGGGATGGCTAACTATGGCTACACCTTC. Protein product: CASSRYGMANYGYTF.

The table lists this clone with a count of one. V usage is TRBV5-5 and J usage is TRBJ1-4, with D tentatively TRBD1 (6 bases). In germline, CDR1 is SGHKS, CDR2 YYEKEE (reference sequence). The CDR3 covers 14 residues. Trimming left V 2 bases short and J 7 bases short, with 12 bases between. CDR3 sequence reads: CASSLTGSFEKLFF. The CDR3 nucleotides are TGTGCCAGCAGCTTAACAGGGTCGTTTGAAAAACTGTTTTTT.

This clone was seen just once. The rearrangement uses TRBV9 and TRBJ1-6; D is uncertain. Between the trimmed V and J ends, which lost 4 bases and 7 bases, there was a span of 12 bases. The germline CDR1 and CDR2 sequences are SGDLS and YYNGEE. This CDR3 has 14 amino acids. CDR3 loop: CASSLDMVNSPLHF. As DNA, the CDR3 is TGTGCCAGCAGCTTAGACATGGTAAATTCACCCCTCCACTTT.

The chain has TRBV5-1 and TRBJ1-1; 9 nucleotides line up with TRBD1. J lost 5 bases, V lost 3 bases, and 8 bases had no gene match. This CDR3 comprises 15 residues. Per germline, CDR1 SGHRS and CDR2 YFSETQ. The CDR3 loop is CASSSQGAEVTEAFF. In nucleotides, the CDR3 is TGCGCCAGCAGCTCACAGGGGGCTGAGGTAACTGAAGCTTTCTTT.

The chain employs TRBV7-3 and TRBJ1-1; TRBD1 matches at 8 bases. The V segment lost 1 base and the J segment 4 bases; nucleotides outside the gene matches: 5. In germline, CDR1 is SGHTA, CDR2 FQGTGA. The CDR3 loop spans 15 amino acids. CDR3 residues: CASSLRPDRGTEAFF. In DNA form, the CDR3 reads TGTGCCAGCAGCTTAAGGCCCGACAGGGGCACTGAAGCTTTCTTT.

The V and J genes are TRBV5-1 and TRBJ1-5, with 7 bases matching TRBD1. J was trimmed by 2 bases and V by 4 bases; bases with no gene match: 9. The CDR3 is 16 residues long. Germline V CDR1 and CDR2: SGHRS, YFSETQ. CDR3 loop: CASSPGQSVGNQPQHF. The CDR3, as DNA: TGCGCCAGCAGCCCGGGACAGAGCGTTGGCAATCAGCCCCAGCATTTT.

The gene calls are TRBV27 and TRBJ2-7, with 9 nucleotides matching TRBD1. The CDR3 is 14 amino acids. Trimming removed 5 bases from V and 5 bases from J; junction bases left unmatched: 7. Germline CDR1 reads MNHEY; CDR2 reads SMNVEV (reference sequence). The CDR3 DNA is TGTGCCAGCAGTGACCGGGACAGGGTCAACGAGCAGTACTTC. Its translation: CASSDRDRVNEQYF.

The chain couples TRBV6-1 to TRBJ1-2, with a weak D call TRBD1 (6 bases). The CDR3 runs to 12 residues. CDR1 and CDR2 (germline): MNHNS, SASEGT. The V gene lost 6 bases and the J gene lost 5 bases, with 10 bases spanning the gap. The CDR3: CASSRGPYGYTF. The CDR3 DNA reads TGTGCCAGCAGCAGGGGCCCTTATGGCTACACCTTC.

The rearrangement joins TRBV2 to TRBJ2-7, with TRBD1 matching 9 bases. V lost 9 bases and J lost 5; bases outside the gene matches: 8. Germline V gene sequence: CDR1 SNHLY, CDR2 FYNNEI. CDR3 length: 13 amino acids. CDR3 DNA: TGTGCCAGTCACCGGGACAGGGCCCACGAGCAGTACTTC. Protein product: CASHRDRAHEQYF.

This sequence joins TRBV13 and TRBJ2-2, with 8 bases aligning to TRBD1. V lost 7 bases to trimming and J lost 1 base; unmatched junction nucleotides: 8. This CDR3 has 16 amino acids. Looked up from germline, CDR1 is PRHDT and CDR2 is FYEKMQ (reference sequence). The CDR3 reads CASIYQGAVNTGELFF. CDR3 coding DNA: TGTGCCAGCATCTATCAGGGGGCGGTGAACACCGGGGAGCTGTTTTTT. The whole variable domain, filled in from reference TRBV13 and TRBJ2-2, reads AAGVIQSPRHLIKEKRETATLKCYPIPRHDTVYWYQQGPGQDPQFLISFYEKMQSDKGSIPDRFSAQQFSDYHSELNMSSLELGDSALYFCASIYQGAVNTGELFFGEGSRLTVL.

The chain recombines TRBV5-6 with TRBJ1-2; D uncertain. The CDR3 contains 13 residues. Per the germline V gene, CDR1 is SGHDT and CDR2 is YYEEEE. Trimming removed 4 bases from V and 3 bases from J, with 10 bases in between. For the CDR3, the DNA is TGTGCCAGCAGCAACCGGGTGCACTATGGCTACACCTTC. The encoded protein is CASSNRVHYGYTF.

The chain couples TRBV11-3 to TRBJ2-5, with D unclear. V lost 0 bases and J lost 1, with 9 bases in between. CDR3 size: 15 residues. Germline lookup yields CDR1 SGHNT and CDR2 YENEEA. DNA of the CDR3: TGTGCCAGCAGCTTAGATGGTACGGGCCAAGAGACCCAGTACTTC. It encodes CASSLDGTGQETQYF.

The chain links TRBV6-1 to TRBJ2-5; D is undetermined. The CDR3 runs 12 residues. Trimming cost V 2 bases and J 5 bases, with 6 bases left between them. Germline CDR1 MNHNS, CDR2 SASEGT. The CDR3 here is CASSEPSETQYF. Here the CDR3 DNA reads TGTGCCAGCAGTGAACCTTCGGAGACCCAGTACTTC.

The rearrangement links TRBV10-3 to TRBJ1-2, with TRBD1 matching over 9 bases. The CDR3 extends over 16 amino acids. The germline gives CDR1 ENHRY, CDR2 SYGVKD. V lost 3 bases and J lost 5; bases outside the gene matches: 10. The DNA of the CDR3 is TGTGCCATCAGTGATCGACGACAGGGGGATGTGTATGGCTACACCTTC. Amino acids: CAISDRRQGDVYGYTF.

V and J are TRBV11-2 and TRBJ2-3; D possibly corresponds to TRBD2 (6 bases). This CDR3 region has 15 residues. Germline loops: CDR1 SGHAT, CDR2 FQNNGV. V dropped 2 bases and J dropped 3 bases, with 12 bases sitting between them. CDR3 loop: CASSLSAGRTDTQYF. DNA of the CDR3: TGTGCCAGCAGCTTAAGCGCAGGGAGGACAGATACGCAGTATTTT.